This is a list of T cell receptor beta chains from one sample in a study of T cell changes during pregnancy in multiple sclerosis. This table comes from immunoSEQ multiplex PCR, and its TCRdb copy is limited to in-frame clones, with some not included. Of about 73,000 clones in the sample, approximately 87% were seen once. The sample here was peripheral blood, taken after pregnancy. These receptors originate from a female donor in good health, enrolled as a control in a pregnancy study. CDR3s include the opening cysteine and the closing phenylalanine or tryptophan. A D gene is named only where the DNA matches it firmly. Only some rows state a clone size, as once, few, many or a class for expanded clones.

clone_size,v_call,cdr3_length,j_call,d_call,cdr3_nt,cdr3_aa
once,TRBV19,14,TRBJ2-7,-,TGTGCCAGTAGTATCGTCGGGTCGATCTACGAGCAGTACTTC,CASSIVGSIYEQYF
-,TRBV5-6,15,TRBJ2-1,-,TGTGCCAGCAGGTGGGGCTCGGGAGTGTACAATGAGCAGTTCTTC,CASRWGSGVYNEQFF
-,TRBV18,16,TRBJ2-1,TRBD1,TGTGCCAGCTCACTTCTGGACAGGGCCAAAGGCAATGAGCAGTTCTTC,CASSLLDRAKGNEQFF
-,TRBV6-5,15,TRBJ1-3,TRBD1,TGTGCCAGCAGTCAATTACAGGGGGCTGGAAACACCATATATTTT,CASSQLQGAGNTIYF
-,TRBV18,15,TRBJ1-3,-,TGTGCCAGCTCCTCCGACAGGTCCTCTGGAAACACCATATATTTT,CASSSDRSSGNTIYF
-,TRBV9,15,TRBJ2-1,-,TGTGCCAGCAGCCTCGACTACGGCTCCTACAATGAGCAGTTCTTC,CASSLDYGSYNEQFF
-,TRBV10-3,14,TRBJ1-1,TRBD1,TGTGCCATCACTCAGGGGGCACCGAACACTGAAGCTTTCTTT,CAITQGAPNTEAFF
-,TRBV6-5,14,TRBJ1-1,TRBD1,TGTGCCAGCAGCCGGGACAGGGTGGTAACTGAAGCTTTCTTT,CASSRDRVVTEAFF
-,TRBV7-9,10,TRBJ1-1,-,TGTGCCAGTTCGGGATCTGAAGCTTTCTTT,CASSGSEAFF
-,TRBV4-1,17,TRBJ2-2,TRBD2,TGCGCCAGCAGCCAAGCCGGATCAGCGGGGGGTACCGGGGAGCTGTTTTTT,CASSQAGSAGGTGELFF
-,TRBV9,14,TRBJ2-7,-,TGTGCCAGCAGCGTAGCTACCGGTTCCTACGAGCAGTACTTC,CASSVATGSYEQYF
-,TRBV7-2,15,TRBJ2-5,TRBD2,TGTGCCAGCAGCTCCCGTCTAGCGGGGCAAGAGACCCAGTACTTC,CASSSRLAGQETQYF
-,TRBV7-7,18,TRBJ2-2,-,TGTGCCAGCAGCTTAGCGTATGGGGGAGGTGATTACACCGGGGAGCTGTTTTTT,CASSLAYGGGDYTGELFF
-,TRBV6-5,15,TRBJ1-2,TRBD1,TGTGCCAGCAGTTACTCGTCCAGGGGGAGTTATGGCTACACCTTC,CASSYSSRGSYGYTF
few,TRBV2,14,TRBJ2-7,-,TGTGCCAGCCTCTTTCCCTGGGAGAGCTACGAGCAGTACTTC,CASLFPWESYEQYF
-,TRBV6-5,14,TRBJ2-3,-,TGTGCCAGCAGTTACGGCAGGGAGGCAGATACGCAGTATTTT,CASSYGREADTQYF
few,TRBV7-8,16,TRBJ2-7,TRBD2,TGTGCCAGCAGCTTAGGGACTAGCGGGGGGGCTTACGAGCAGTACTTC,CASSLGTSGGAYEQYF
-,TRBV7-2,15,TRBJ1-1,-,TGTGCCAGCAGCACACGACAGGCAGGGAACACTGAAGCTTTCTTT,CASSTRQAGNTEAFF
-,TRBV27,16,TRBJ2-3,TRBD1,TGTGCCAGCAGTCCCCTCGGACAGGGGGGCTCGGATACGCAGTATTTT,CASSPLGQGGSDTQYF
few,TRBV10-3,15,TRBJ1-1,-,TGTGCCACCTTCGATCCCGGGACACACTACACTGAAGCTTTCTTT,CATFDPGTHYTEAFF
-,TRBV27,19,TRBJ1-1,TRBD1,TGTGCCAGCAGTCGGGGCTTGGAGACAGGGTTTGGGTCGTACACTGAAGCTTTCTTT,CASSRGLETGFGSYTEAFF
-,TRBV6-5,12,TRBJ1-1,-,TGTGCCAGCAGCCCGGACAAGGTCGTAGCTTTCTTT,CASSPDKVVAFF
-,TRBV27,17,TRBJ2-3,TRBD2,TGTGCCAGCAGTTTATCGCGGGGGGACATAGGCACAGATACGCAGTATTTT,CASSLSRGDIGTDTQYF
-,TRBV5-1,16,TRBJ2-7,TRBD1,TGCGCCAGCAGTTGGGGAGACAGGGCGTCTTTCTCCGAGCAGTACTTC,CASSWGDRASFSEQYF
-,TRBV19,14,TRBJ2-1,-,TGTGCCAGTAGTATAGATCGGGGGTACAATGAGCAGTTCTTC,CASSIDRGYNEQFF
-,TRBV12-5,14,TRBJ1-2,-,TGTGCTAGTGGGTCGGGCCCGGGAAGCTATGGCTACACCTTC,CASGSGPGSYGYTF
-,TRBV29-1,15,TRBJ2-2,TRBD2,TGCAGCGTTGGGGCGCGGCTAGCGGGGGCCGGGGAGCTGTTTTTT,CSVGARLAGAGELFF
-,TRBV19,20,TRBJ2-1,TRBD2,TGTGCCAGTAGTGTCCTATCGGTAGCGGGGGGGCCCAGCTCCTACAATGAGCAGTTCTTC,CASSVLSVAGGPSSYNEQFF
-,TRBV2,15,TRBJ2-5,TRBD2,TGTGCCAGCAGCCCTAGCGGGGGGGCTTTAGAGACCCAGTACTTC,CASSPSGGALETQYF
-,TRBV6-5,13,TRBJ1-2,-,TGTGCCAGCAGTTACTCGAGAGGGTCTGGCTACACCTTC,CASSYSRGSGYTF
once,TRBV28,17,TRBJ2-7,TRBD2,TGTGCCAGCAGTCGATCTCCCGGGACTAGCGGGGTCGGCGAGCAGTACTTC,CASSRSPGTSGVGEQYF
-,TRBV29-1,14,TRBJ1-2,TRBD1,TGCAGCGTTGTTGCAGGGGGCTTGAAATATGGCTACACCTTC,CSVVAGGLKYGYTF
-,TRBV5-4,15,TRBJ2-3,TRBD2,TGTGCCAGCAGCACGGGACTAGCGGGCACAGATACGCAGTATTTT,CASSTGLAGTDTQYF
-,TRBV7-2,12,TRBJ2-1,-,TGTGCCAGCAGCTTAGCCTTGAGTGAGCAGTTCTTC,CASSLALSEQFF
-,TRBV5-6,14,TRBJ1-5,-,TGTGCCAGCAGCTTTTCAGGGGTTGACCAGCCCCAGCATTTT,CASSFSGVDQPQHF
-,TRBV23-1,13,TRBJ1-5,-,TGCGCCAGCAGCAACAGCTGCAATCAGCCCCAGCATTTT,CASSNSCNQPQHF
-,TRBV10-1,13,TRBJ2-1,TRBD2,TGCGCCAGCAGGGCAGCGGGGGGAAGTGAGCAGTTCTTC,CASRAAGGSEQFF
-,TRBV2,15,TRBJ2-3,TRBD2,TGTGCCAGCAGTAGACTAGCGTCTAGCACAGATACGCAGTATTTT,CASSRLASSTDTQYF
-,TRBV5-1,17,TRBJ2-3,-,TGCGCCAGCAGCTTGGATCCGGACAGACTTGGCACAGATACGCAGTATTTT,CASSLDPDRLGTDTQYF
-,TRBV11-2,14,TRBJ2-7,TRBD2,TGTGCCAGCAGCTTAGCCCGGACTAGCTGGGAGCAGTACTTC,CASSLARTSWEQYF
-,TRBV18,14,TRBJ2-5,TRBD2,TGTGCCAGCTCACCGGGACTAGCGGGAGAGACCCAGTACTTC,CASSPGLAGETQYF
-,TRBV4-1,15,TRBJ2-4,-,TGCGCCCTGGAGGGTCGGGTCTTAGCCAAAAACATTCAGTACTTC,CALEGRVLAKNIQYF
-,TRBV6-1,17,TRBJ2-5,TRBD2,TGTGCCAGCAGTGAACGGCTAGCGGGAGGATGGCTAGAGACCCAGTACTTC,CASSERLAGGWLETQYF
-,TRBV18,14,TRBJ2-1,TRBD2,TGTGCCAGCCCCAAGCGGGAGGGCCTCAATGAGCAGTTCTTC,CASPKREGLNEQFF
-,TRBV6-5,16,TRBJ2-2,TRBD2,TGTGCCAGCAGTTACTCGAAGGGACTATGGGCCGGGGAGCTGTTTTTT,CASSYSKGLWAGELFF
-,TRBV9,17,TRBJ2-7,-,TGTGCCAGCAGCGTAACCCCCCGAACAGCCCAATATGGGGAGCAGTACTTC,CASSVTPRTAQYGEQYF
-,TRBV25-1,15,TRBJ1-1,-,TGTGCCAGCAGTGAATGGAGCGGGGCGAACACTGAAGCTTTCTTT,CASSEWSGANTEAFF
-,TRBV27,14,TRBJ2-7,-,TGTGCCAGCAGTTCCGGGGGAAGGAACTACGAGCAGTACTTC,CASSSGGRNYEQYF
-,TRBV18,12,TRBJ2-7,-,TGTGCCAGCTCACCCACAAGCTACGAGCAGTACTTC,CASSPTSYEQYF
-,TRBV6-1,16,TRBJ2-1,-,TGTGCCAGCAGTGGATACGGGACATTTGTTCTCCATGAGCAGTTCTTC,CASSGYGTFVLHEQFF
once,TRBV6-4,15,TRBJ1-6,TRBD1,TGTGCCAGCAGTGACGGTGGACAGGGTAATTCACCCCTCCACTTT,CASSDGGQGNSPLHF
-,TRBV9,16,TRBJ2-7,-,TGTGCCAGCAGCGCAGAGGGGGAGGGTGGTTCATACGAGCAGTACTTC,CASSAEGEGGSYEQYF
-,TRBV6-6,14,TRBJ1-1,-,TGTGCCAGCAGAGCCTCCGGAGTGAACACTGAAGCTTTCTTT,CASRASGVNTEAFF
once,TRBV6-6,16,TRBJ2-5,-,TGTGCCAGCAGTCCTACTTGGGGGCCCCCCGAAGCGACCCAGTACTTC,CASSPTWGPPEATQYF
-,TRBV19,14,TRBJ1-1,TRBD1,TGTGCCAGTAGACCGGGACAGGGGTACACTGAAGCTTTCTTT,CASRPGQGYTEAFF
-,TRBV5-8,15,TRBJ2-5,-,TGTGCCAGCAGCTGGGGGGACGGGAACCAAGAGACCCAGTACTTC,CASSWGDGNQETQYF
-,TRBV10-3,14,TRBJ2-3,-,TGTGCCATCAGTGATAGCGGACCCACAGATACGCAGTATTTT,CAISDSGPTDTQYF
-,TRBV11-2,17,TRBJ2-7,TRBD2,TGTGCCAGCAGAAACACGGGGAGACTAGCGGGAAGGAACGAGCAGTACTTC,CASRNTGRLAGRNEQYF
few,TRBV7-2,13,TRBJ1-1,TRBD1,TGTGCCAGCAGCGCCCGACAGGGGACTGAAGCTTTCTTT,CASSARQGTEAFF